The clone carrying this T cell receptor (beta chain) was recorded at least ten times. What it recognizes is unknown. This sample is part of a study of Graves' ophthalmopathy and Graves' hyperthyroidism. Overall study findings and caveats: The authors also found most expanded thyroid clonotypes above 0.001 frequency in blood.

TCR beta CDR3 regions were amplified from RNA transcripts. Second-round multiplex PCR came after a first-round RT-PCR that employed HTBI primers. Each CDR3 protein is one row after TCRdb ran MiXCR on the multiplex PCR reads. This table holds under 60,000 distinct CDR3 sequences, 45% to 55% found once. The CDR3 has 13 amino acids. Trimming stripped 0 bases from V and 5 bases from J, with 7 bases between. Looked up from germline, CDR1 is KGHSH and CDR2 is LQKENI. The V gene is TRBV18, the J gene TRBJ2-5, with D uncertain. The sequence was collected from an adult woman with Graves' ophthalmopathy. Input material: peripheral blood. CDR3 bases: TGTGCCAGCTCACCACCACAGCAGGAGACCCAGTACTTC. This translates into CASSPPQQETQYF.